Sequencing of this T cell receptor beta chain was carried out in a study of cytomegalovirus exposure and HLA in healthy donors. The PCR used 60 Vbeta and 13 Jbeta primers. Here immunoSEQ multiplex PCR was the method, and the copy in TCRdb shows in-frame clones only, minus some. Its table records tens of thousands of clones. The CDR3 has 13 residues. The ends lost 8 bases at V and 8 bases at J; junction bases unmatched: 10. Germline values: CDR1 GTSNPN, CDR2 SVGIG (reference sequence). The chain combines TRBV30 with TRBJ1-4; 8 bases are shared with TRBD1. The sample taken for sequencing was PBMCs. The receptor was derived from a woman aged 18-29 years in good health and CMV-seronegative. CDR3 sequence reads: CAGYRGSREKLFF. The CDR3 DNA reads as TGTGCCGGCTACAGGGGGTCGAGGGAAAAACTGTTTTTT. Full variable domain (remainder filled in from reference TRBV30 and TRBJ1-4): SQTIHQWPATLVQPVGSPLSLECTVEGTSNPNLYWYRQAAGRGLQLLFYSVGIGQISSEVPQNLSASRPQDRQFILSSKKLLLSDSGFYLCAGYRGSREKLFFGSGTQLSVL.